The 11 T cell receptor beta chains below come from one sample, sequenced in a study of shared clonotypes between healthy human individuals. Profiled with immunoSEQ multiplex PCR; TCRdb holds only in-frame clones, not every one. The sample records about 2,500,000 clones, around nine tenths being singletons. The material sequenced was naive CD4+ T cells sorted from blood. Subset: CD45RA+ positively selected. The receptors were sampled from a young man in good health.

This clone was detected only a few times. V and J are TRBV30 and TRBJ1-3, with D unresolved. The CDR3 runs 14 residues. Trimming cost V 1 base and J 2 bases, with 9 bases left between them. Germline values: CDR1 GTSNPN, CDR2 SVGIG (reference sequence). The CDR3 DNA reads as TGTGCCTGGAGTGATTATGGGACTGGAAACACCATATATTTT. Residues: CAWSDYGTGNTIYF.

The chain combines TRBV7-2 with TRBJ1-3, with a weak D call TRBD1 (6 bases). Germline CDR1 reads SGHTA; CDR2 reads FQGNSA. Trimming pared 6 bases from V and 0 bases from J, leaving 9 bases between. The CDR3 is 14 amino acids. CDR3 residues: CASRPDSSGNTIYF. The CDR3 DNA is TGTGCCAGCAGGCCGGACAGCTCTGGAAACACCATATATTTT.

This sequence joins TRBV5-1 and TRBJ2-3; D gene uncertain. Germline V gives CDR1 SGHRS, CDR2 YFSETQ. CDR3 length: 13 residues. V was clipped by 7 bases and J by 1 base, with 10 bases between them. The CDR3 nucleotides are TGCGCCAGCCGACCGGTGGGCACAGATACGCAGTATTTT. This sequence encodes CASRPVGTDTQYF. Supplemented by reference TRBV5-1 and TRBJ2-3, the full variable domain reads KAGVTQTPRYLIKTRGQQVTLSCSPISGHRSVSWYQQTPGQGLQFLFEYFSETQRNKGNFPGRFSGRQFSNSRSEMNVSTLELGDSALYLCASRPVGTDTQYFGPGTRLTVL.

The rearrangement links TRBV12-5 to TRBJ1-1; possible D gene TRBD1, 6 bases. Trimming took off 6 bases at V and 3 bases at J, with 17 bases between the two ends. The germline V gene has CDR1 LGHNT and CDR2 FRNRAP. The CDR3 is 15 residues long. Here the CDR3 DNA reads TGTGCTAGTGGCCTAGCCCTCCAGGGGTACACTGAAGCTTTCTTT. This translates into CASGLALQGYTEAFF.

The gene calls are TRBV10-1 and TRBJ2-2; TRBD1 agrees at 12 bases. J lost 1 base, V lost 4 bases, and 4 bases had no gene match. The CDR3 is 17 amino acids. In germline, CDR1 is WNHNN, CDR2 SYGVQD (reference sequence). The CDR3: CASSGGQGAGNTGELFF. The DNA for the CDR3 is TGCGCCAGCAGTGGGGGACAGGGGGCAGGGAACACCGGGGAGCTGTTTTTT.

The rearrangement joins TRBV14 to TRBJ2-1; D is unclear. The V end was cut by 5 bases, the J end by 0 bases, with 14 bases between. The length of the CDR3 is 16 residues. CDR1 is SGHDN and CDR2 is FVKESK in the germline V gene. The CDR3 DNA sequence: TGTGCCAGCAGCTCCGGAAGGTGGAGCTCCTACAATGAGCAGTTCTTC. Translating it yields CASSSGRWSSYNEQFF.

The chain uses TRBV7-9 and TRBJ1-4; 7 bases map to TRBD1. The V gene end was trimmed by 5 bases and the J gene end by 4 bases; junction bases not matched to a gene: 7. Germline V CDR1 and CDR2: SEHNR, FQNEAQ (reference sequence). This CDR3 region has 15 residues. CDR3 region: CASSKRDSLNEKLFF. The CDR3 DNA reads TGTGCCAGCAGCAAGAGGGACAGTCTTAATGAAAAACTGTTTTTT.

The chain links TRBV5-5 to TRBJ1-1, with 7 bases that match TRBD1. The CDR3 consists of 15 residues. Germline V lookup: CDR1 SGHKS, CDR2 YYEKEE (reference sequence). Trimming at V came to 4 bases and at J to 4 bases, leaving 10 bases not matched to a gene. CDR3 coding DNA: TGTGCCAGCAGCCGAGCACAGGGGCTTGGCACTGAAGCTTTCTTT. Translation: CASSRAQGLGTEAFF.

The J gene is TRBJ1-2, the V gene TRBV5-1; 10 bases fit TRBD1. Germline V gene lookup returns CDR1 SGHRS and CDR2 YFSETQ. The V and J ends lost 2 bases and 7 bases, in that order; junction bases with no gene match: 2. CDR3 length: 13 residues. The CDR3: CASSFGTGVGYTF. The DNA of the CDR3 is TGCGCCAGCAGCTTCGGGACAGGGGTTGGCTACACCTTC.

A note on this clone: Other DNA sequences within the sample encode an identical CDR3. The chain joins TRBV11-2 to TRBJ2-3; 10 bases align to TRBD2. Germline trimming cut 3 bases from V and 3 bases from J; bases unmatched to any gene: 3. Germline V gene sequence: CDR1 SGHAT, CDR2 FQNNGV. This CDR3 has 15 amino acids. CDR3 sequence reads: CASSFLAGGTDTQYF. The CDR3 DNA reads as TGTGCCAGCAGCTTTTTAGCGGGGGGAACAGATACGCAGTATTTT.

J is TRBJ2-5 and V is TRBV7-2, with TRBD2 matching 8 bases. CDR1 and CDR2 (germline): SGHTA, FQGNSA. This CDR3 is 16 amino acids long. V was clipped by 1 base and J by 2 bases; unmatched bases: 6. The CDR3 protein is CASSLDSGISQETQYF. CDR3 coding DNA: TGTGCCAGCAGCTTAGATAGCGGGATTTCTCAAGAGACCCAGTACTTC.